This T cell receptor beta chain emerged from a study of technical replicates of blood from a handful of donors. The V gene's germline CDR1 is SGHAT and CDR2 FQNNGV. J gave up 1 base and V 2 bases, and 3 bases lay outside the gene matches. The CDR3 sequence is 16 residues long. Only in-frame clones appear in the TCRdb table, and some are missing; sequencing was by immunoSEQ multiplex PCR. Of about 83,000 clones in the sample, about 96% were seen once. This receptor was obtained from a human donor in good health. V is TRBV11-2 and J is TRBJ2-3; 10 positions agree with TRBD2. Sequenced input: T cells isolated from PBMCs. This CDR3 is CASSLMGTSGTDTQYF. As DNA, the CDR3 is TGTGCCAGCAGCTTAATGGGGACTAGCGGCACAGATACGCAGTATTTT.